Included here is one T cell receptor (beta chain) sequence, with context. Its antigen is unidentified. Germline-derived CDR1 and CDR2 are SGDLS and YYNGEE. Germline trimming cut 2 bases from V and 4 bases from J; bases unmatched to any gene: 6. The CDR3 loop spans 15 amino acids. As part of sample collection, lesional scalp punch biopsies and peripheral blood were taken from alopecia areata patients. The record originates from a study of CD8+ T cells in alopecia areata. Notes on the study in general: Clonality was higher in lesional than normal scalp, especially in alopecia totalis/universalis.

Extraction of RNA preceded its reverse transcription into cDNA, which served as the sequencing template. TCRdb's copy holds only in-frame clones and misses some; the assay was immunoSEQ multiplex PCR. The repertoire holds over 150,000 clones, with 50% to 75% as singletons. The source is a human donor with alopecia areata. The chain employs TRBV9 and TRBJ2-7, with 10 bases fitting TRBD1. Sequenced here: CD4+ T cells sorted from blood, sampled at week 0. CDR3 sequence: CASSVSWDRGYEQYF. The CDR3 bases are TGTGCCAGCAGCGTCTCCTGGGACAGGGGATACGAGCAGTACTTC. Variable domain in full (rest from reference TRBV9 and TRBJ2-7): DSGVTQTPKHLITATGQRVTLRCSPRSGDLSVYWYQQSLDQGLQFLIQYYNGEERAKGNILERFSAQQFPDLHSELNLSSLELGDSALYFCASSVSWDRGYEQYFGPGTRLTVT.